A single sample gave rise to the 7 T cell receptor beta chains below, sequenced in a study of T-cell memory formation after mild COVID-19. MiXCR, run by TCRdb on the 5' RACE reads, gives a single entry per CDR3 protein. The table records fewer than 350,000 distinct CDR3 sequences, around a sixth of them present only once. What was sequenced was PBMCs or a T cell subset sorted from them (not recorded which). These receptor sequences come from a man between 18 and 35 years old who had mild COVID-19 (a few samples of this study predate the infection). Cell type and time point are not known.

Many counts were recorded for this clonotype. The V and J genes are TRBV9 and TRBJ2-7; tentatively, D is TRBD1 or TRBD2 (5 bases each). Germline V lookup: CDR1 SGDLS, CDR2 YYNGEE. The CDR3 loop spans 14 amino acids. V was pared by 3 bases and J by 2 bases, with 12 bases between. CDR3 region: CASSEWDRAYEQYF. The CDR3 bases are TGTGCCAGCAGCGAGTGGGACCGAGCCTACGAGCAGTACTTC.

The CDR3 coding sequence is TGCAGTGCTAGTGCTGGGGTGGGCTACACCTTC. It yields the protein CSASAGVGYTF. The chain recombines TRBV20-1 with TRBJ1-2; no clear D gene. This CDR3 has 11 amino acids. Germline V gene sequence: CDR1 DFQATT, CDR2 SNEGSKA (reference sequence). Trimming pared 3 bases from V and 8 bases from J, leaving 10 bases between.

This sequence joins TRBV5-1 and TRBJ1-6; D ambiguous. Trimming took 4 bases from V and 0 from J, leaving 8 bases between them. This CDR3 comprises 15 residues. CDR1 is SGHRS and CDR2 is YFSETQ in the germline V gene. DNA for the CDR3: TGCGCCAGCAGCCCCCAATACTCCTATAATTCACCCCTCCACTTT. As protein: CASSPQYSYNSPLHF.

This clonotype has only a few counts. One end of the junction does not line up with germline, which may come from a read error. This chain connects TRBV4-2 to TRBJ1-3; possibly TRBD1 for D (5 bases). Germline CDR1 is LGHNA and CDR2 is YNFKEQ. This CDR3 region has 16 residues. In DNA form, the CDR3 reads TGTGCCAGCAGCCAAGTAGGGACGACCCCTGGAGACACCATATATTTT. It translates to CASSQVGTTPGDTIYF.

This clonotype was found a few times. The chain employs TRBV4-1 and TRBJ1-5, with a tentative D call TRBD1 (6 bases). The germline gives CDR1 MGHRA, CDR2 YSYEKL. Trimming shortened V by 0 bases and J by 5 bases, and 8 bases separated the two germline ends. The length of the CDR3 is 14 residues. CDR3 coding DNA: TGCGCCAGCAGCCAAGACAGGGGCGATCAGCCCCAGCATTTT. As protein: CASSQDRGDQPQHF.

In its sample, this clonotype was seen many times. The rearrangement joins TRBV24-1 to TRBJ2-3; 8 bases align to TRBD1. CDR1 KGHDR and CDR2 SFDVKD come from the germline V gene. The CDR3 consists of 14 residues. The V segment lost 5 bases and the J segment 2 bases; nucleotides outside the gene matches: 2. CDR3 residues: CATSGDRTTDTQYF. For the CDR3, the DNA is TGTGCCACCAGTGGGGACAGGACCACAGATACGCAGTATTTT.

The gene calls are TRBV7-2 and TRBJ1-2, with TRBD1 matching 9 bases. The CDR3 runs 15 residues. From germline, CDR1 is SGHTA and CDR2 FQGNSA. V dropped 4 bases and J dropped 4; count of bases not matched to a gene: 7. DNA for the CDR3: TGTGCCAGCAGCTCCCAGACAGGGGGTGGCTATGGCTACACCTTC. Translation: CASSSQTGGGYGYTF.